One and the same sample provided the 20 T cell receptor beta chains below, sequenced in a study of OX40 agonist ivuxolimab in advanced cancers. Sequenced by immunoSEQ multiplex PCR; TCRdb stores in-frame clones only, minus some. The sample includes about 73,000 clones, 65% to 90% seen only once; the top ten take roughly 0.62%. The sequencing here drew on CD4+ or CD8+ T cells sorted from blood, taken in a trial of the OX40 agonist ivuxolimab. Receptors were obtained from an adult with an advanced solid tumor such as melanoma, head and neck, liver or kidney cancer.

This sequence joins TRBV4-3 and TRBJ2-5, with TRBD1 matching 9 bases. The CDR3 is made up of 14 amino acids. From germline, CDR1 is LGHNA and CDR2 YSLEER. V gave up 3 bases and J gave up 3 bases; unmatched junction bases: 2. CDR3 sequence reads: CASSQGQGEETQYF. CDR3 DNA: TGCGCCAGCAGCCAGGGACAGGGCGAAGAGACCCAGTACTTC.

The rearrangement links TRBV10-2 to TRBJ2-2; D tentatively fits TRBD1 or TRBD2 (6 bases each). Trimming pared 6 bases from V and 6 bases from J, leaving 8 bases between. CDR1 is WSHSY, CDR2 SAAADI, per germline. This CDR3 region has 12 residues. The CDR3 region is CASRRGAGELFF. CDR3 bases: TGCGCCAGCAGAAGGGGGGCCGGGGAGCTGTTTTTT.

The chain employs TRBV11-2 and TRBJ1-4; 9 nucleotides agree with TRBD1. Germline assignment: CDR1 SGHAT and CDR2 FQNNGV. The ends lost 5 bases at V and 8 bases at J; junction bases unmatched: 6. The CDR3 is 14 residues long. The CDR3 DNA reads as TGTGCCAGCAGCCAGGGACAGGGTAAGGAAAAACTGTTTTTT. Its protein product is CASSQGQGKEKLFF.

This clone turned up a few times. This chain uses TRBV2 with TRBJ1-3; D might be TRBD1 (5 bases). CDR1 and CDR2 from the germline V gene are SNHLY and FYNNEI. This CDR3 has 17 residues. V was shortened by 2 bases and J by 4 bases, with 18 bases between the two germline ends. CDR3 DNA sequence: TGTGCCAGCAGTGAATCCGCTACAGGTCTTATCGGAAACACCATATATTTT. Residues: CASSESATGLIGNTIYF.

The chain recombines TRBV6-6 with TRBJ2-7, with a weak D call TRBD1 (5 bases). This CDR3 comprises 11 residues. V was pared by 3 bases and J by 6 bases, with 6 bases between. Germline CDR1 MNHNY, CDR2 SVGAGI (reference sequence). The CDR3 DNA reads TGTGCCAGCAGTTATAGGGGCGAGCAGTACTTC. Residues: CASSYRGEQYF.

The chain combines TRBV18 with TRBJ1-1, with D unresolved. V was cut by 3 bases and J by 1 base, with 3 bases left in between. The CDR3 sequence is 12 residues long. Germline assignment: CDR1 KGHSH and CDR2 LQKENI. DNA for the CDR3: TGTGCCAGCTCACCCCAGAACACTGAAGCTTTCTTT. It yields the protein CASSPQNTEAFF.

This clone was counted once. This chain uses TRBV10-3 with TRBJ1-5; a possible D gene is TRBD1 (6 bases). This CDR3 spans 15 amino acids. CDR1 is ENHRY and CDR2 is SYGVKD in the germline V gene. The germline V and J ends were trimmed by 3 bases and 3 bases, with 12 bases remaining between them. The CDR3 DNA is TGTGCCATCAGTGAAAGACAGGACAACAATCAGCCCCAGCATTTT. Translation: CAISERQDNNQPQHF.

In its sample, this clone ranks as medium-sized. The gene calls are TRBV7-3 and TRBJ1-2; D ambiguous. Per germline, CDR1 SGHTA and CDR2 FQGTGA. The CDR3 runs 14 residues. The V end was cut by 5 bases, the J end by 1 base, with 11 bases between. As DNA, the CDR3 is TGTGCCAGCAGCGTCCCTTGGGATAACTATGGCTACACCTTC. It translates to CASSVPWDNYGYTF.

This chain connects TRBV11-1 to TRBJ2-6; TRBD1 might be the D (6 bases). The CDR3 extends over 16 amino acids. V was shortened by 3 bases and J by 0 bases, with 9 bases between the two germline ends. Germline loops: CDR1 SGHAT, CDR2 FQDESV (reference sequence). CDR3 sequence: CASSFTGSSGANVLTF. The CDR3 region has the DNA TGTGCCAGCAGCTTTACAGGGAGCTCTGGGGCCAACGTCCTGACTTTC.

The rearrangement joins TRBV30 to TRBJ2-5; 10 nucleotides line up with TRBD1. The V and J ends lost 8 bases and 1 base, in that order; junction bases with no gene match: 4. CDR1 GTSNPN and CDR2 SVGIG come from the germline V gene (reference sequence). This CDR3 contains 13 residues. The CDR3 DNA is TGTGCCAGGGACAGGGGTCTCCAAGAGACCCAGTACTTC. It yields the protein CARDRGLQETQYF.

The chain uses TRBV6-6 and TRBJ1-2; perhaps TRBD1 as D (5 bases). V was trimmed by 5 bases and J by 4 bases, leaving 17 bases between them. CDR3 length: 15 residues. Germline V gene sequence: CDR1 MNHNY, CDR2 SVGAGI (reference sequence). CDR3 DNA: TGTGCCAGCAGTCCTCCGAAGGTAGGGGTCTATGGCTACACCTTC. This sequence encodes CASSPPKVGVYGYTF.

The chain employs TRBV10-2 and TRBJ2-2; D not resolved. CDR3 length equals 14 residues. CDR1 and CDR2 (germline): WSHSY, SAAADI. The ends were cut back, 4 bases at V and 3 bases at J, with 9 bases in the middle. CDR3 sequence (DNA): TGCGCCAGCAGTGGACTTTCGGACACCGGGGAGCTGTTTTTT. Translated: CASSGLSDTGELFF.

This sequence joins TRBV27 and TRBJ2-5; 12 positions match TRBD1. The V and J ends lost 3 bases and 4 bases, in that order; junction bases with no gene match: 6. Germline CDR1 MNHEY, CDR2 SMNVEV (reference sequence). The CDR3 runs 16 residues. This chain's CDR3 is CASSLYRDRGRETQYF. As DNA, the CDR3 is TGTGCCAGCAGTTTGTACCGGGACAGGGGGCGAGAGACCCAGTACTTC.

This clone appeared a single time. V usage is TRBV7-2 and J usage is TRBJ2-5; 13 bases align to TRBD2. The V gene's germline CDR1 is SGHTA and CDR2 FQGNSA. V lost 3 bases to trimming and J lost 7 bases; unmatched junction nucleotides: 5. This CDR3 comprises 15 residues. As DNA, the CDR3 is TGTGCCAGCAGCTTCACTAGCGGGGGGGAAGGGACCCAGTACTTC. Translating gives CASSFTSGGEGTQYF.

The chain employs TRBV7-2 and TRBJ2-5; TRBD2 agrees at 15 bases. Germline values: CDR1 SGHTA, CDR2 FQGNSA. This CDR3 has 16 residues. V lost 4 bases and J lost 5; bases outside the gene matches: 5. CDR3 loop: CASSSGTSGGYETQYF. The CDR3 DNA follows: TGTGCCAGCAGCTCCGGGACTAGCGGGGGGTATGAGACCCAGTACTTC.

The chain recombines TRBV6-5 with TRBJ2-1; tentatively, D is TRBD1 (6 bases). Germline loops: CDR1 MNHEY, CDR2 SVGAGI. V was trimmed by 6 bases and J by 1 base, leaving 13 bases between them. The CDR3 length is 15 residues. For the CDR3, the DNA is TGTGCCAGCAGCTTTAGGGACACGTCCTACAATGAGCAGTTCTTC. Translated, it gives CASSFRDTSYNEQFF.

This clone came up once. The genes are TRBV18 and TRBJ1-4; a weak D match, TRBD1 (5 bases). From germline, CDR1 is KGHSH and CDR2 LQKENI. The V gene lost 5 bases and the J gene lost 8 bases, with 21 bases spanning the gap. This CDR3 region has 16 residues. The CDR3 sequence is CASSYNQGTSGEKLFF. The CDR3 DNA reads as TGTGCCAGCTCATATAACCAGGGAACTTCTGGCGAAAAACTGTTTTTT.

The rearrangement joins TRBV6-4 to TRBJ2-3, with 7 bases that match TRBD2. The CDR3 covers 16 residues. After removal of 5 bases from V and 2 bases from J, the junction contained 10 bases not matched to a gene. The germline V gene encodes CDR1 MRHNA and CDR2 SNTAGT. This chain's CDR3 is CASSPLGGGNTDTQYF. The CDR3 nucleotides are TGTGCCAGCAGTCCCCTTGGCGGGGGAAACACAGATACGCAGTATTTT.

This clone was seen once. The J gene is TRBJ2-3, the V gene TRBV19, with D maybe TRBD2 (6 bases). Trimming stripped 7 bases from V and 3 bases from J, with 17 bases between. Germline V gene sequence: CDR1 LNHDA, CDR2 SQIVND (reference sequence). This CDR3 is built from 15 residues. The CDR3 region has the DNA TGTGCCAGTACGCAGGGAGGTCGTTGGACAGATACGCAGTATTTT. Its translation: CASTQGGRWTDTQYF.

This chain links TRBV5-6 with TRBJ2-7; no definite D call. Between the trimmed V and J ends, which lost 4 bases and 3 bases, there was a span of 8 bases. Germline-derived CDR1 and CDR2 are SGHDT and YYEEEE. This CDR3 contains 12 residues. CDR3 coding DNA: TGTGCCAGCAGCCAACTGAGCTACGAGCAGTACTTC. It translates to CASSQLSYEQYF.